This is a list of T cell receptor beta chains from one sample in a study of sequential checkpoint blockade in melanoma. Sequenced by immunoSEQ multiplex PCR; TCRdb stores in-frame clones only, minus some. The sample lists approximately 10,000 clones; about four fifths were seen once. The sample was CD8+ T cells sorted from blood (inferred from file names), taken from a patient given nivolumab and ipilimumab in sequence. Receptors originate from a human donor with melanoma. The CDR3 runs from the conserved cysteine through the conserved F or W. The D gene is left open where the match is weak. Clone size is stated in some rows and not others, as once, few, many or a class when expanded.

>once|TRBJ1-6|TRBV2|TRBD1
CASSEGTGGSPLHF
TGTGCCAGCAGTGAGGGGACAGGGGGTTCACCCCTCCACTTT
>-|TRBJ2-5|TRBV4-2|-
CASSQDRGSQETQYF
TGTGCCAGCAGCCAAGATCGTGGCAGCCAAGAGACCCAGTACTTC
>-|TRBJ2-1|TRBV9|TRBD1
CASTTGGASNEQFF
TGTGCCAGCACAACAGGGGGAGCCTCCAATGAGCAGTTCTTC
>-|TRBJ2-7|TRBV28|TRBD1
CASIPGTGAYEQYF
TGTGCCAGCATCCCCGGGACAGGGGCCTACGAGCAGTACTTC
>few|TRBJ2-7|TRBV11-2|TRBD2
CASSQAGSSYEQYF
TGTGCCAGCAGCCAAGCGGGGAGCTCCTACGAGCAGTACTTC
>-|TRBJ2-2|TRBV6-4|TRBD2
CASSDSTSGHTGELFF
TGTGCCAGCAGTGACTCGACTAGCGGGCACACCGGGGAGCTGTTTTTT
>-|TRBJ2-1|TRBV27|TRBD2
CASSLSSGGYNEQFF
TGTGCCAGCAGTTTATCTAGCGGGGGGTACAATGAGCAGTTCTTC
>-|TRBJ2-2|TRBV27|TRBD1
CASSRGNTGELFF
TGTGCCAGCAGCAGGGGGAATACCGGGGAGCTGTTTTTT
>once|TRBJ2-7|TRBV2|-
CASRGGTLYEQYF
TGTGCCAGCAGGGGCGGGACCCTTTACGAGCAGTACTTC
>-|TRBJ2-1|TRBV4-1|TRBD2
CASSQGGRANEQFF
TGCGCCAGCAGCCAGGGCGGGAGGGCCAATGAGCAGTTCTTC
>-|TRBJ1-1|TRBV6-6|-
CASSSGENTEAFF
TGTGCCAGCAGCTCCGGAGAGAACACTGAAGCTTTCTTT
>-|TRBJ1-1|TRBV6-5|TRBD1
CASSLQGIGTEAFF
TGTGCCAGCAGCCTACAGGGGATCGGCACTGAAGCTTTCTTT
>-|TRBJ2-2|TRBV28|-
CASSLILRASAGELFF
TGTGCCAGCAGTTTAATTCTCAGGGCCTCCGCCGGGGAGCTGTTTTTT
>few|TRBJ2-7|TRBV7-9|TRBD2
CASSPWTSGSWTYEQYF
TGTGCCAGCAGCCCCTGGACTAGCGGGAGTTGGACCTACGAGCAGTACTTC
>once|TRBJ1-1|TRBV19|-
CASSTRRGGTEAFF
TGTGCCAGTAGTACCAGGAGGGGGGGCACTGAAGCTTTCTTT
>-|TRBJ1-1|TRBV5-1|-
CASSLDSWGGGNTEAFF
TGCGCCAGCAGCTTGGATAGCTGGGGCGGGGGGAACACTGAAGCTTTCTTT
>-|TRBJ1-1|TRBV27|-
CASSRIQGMDTEAFF
TGTGCCAGCAGCCGGATTCAGGGGATGGACACTGAAGCTTTCTTT
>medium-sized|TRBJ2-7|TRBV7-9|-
CASSADRLREQYF
TGTGCCAGCAGCGCTGACAGGTTACGGGAGCAGTACTTC
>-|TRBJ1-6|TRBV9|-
CASSVTGEGNSPLHF
TGTGCCAGCAGCGTAACGGGAGAGGGGAACTCACCCCTCCACTTT
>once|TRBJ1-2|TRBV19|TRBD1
CASSHGDRGFSNYGYTF
TGTGCCAGTAGTCACGGGGACAGGGGATTTTCTAACTATGGCTACACCTTC
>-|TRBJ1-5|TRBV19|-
CASSDSRGAKPQHF
TGTGCCAGTAGTGATTCGCGGGGGGCGAAGCCCCAGCATTTT
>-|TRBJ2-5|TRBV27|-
CASSSFPGEQYF
TGTGCCAGCAGTAGCTTCCCGGGGGAGCAGTACTTC
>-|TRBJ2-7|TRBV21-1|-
CASSKVPSEGAPTYEQYF
TGTGCCAGCAGCAAAGTGCCCTCCGAAGGGGCTCCCACCTACGAGCAGTACTTC
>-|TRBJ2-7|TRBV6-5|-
CASSAGTLYEQYF
TGTGCCAGCAGTGCCGGGACACTTTACGAGCAGTACTTC
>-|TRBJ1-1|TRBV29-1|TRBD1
CSVGNTGGLIQVNTEAFF
TGCAGCGTTGGGAACACAGGGGGCTTGATCCAAGTGAACACTGAAGCTTTCTTT
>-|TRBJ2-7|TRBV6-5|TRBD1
CASRDDDRATYEQYF
TGTGCCAGCAGGGACGACGACAGGGCAACCTACGAGCAGTACTTC
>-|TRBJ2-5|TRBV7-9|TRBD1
CASSKTGEETQYF
TGTGCCAGCAGCAAGACAGGGGAGGAGACCCAGTACTTC
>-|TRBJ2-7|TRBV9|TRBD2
CASSVEGRVKDEQYF
TGTGCCAGCAGCGTAGAAGGGAGGGTTAAGGACGAGCAGTACTTC